These 20 T cell receptor beta chains were sequenced from one sample in a study of T cell repertoires and HLA-DP antigens. Sequencing used immunoSEQ multiplex PCR; TCRdb keeps in-frame clones, though not all of them. The table lists approximately 100,000 clones, approximately 89% of them singletons, with 1.7% in the top ten. No cognate antigen is known for these TCRs. The sample was CD4+ T cells from PBMCs. The source of these receptors is a man aged 50-60 years in good health and CMV-seronegative.

The chain has TRBV2 and TRBJ2-5, with TRBD2 matching 8 bases. The V segment lost 6 bases and the J segment 7 bases; nucleotides outside the gene matches: 13. The CDR3 consists of 15 residues. The V gene's germline CDR1 is SNHLY and CDR2 FYNNEI. As DNA, the CDR3 is TGTGCCAGCAGCCAAGACCGGGGGGGCCTGGGGACCCAGTACTTC. As protein: CASSQDRGGLGTQYF.

This chain connects TRBV2 to TRBJ2-4, with 7 bases lining up with TRBD1. With 11 bases clipped from V and 6 bases from J, the junction kept 10 bases outside the gene matches. From germline, CDR1 is SNHLY and CDR2 FYNNEI. This CDR3 comprises 13 residues. The chain's CDR3 is CAGTGDSGNIQYF. CDR3 bases: TGTGCCGGAACAGGGGACAGTGGAAACATTCAGTACTTC. Full variable domain (outside the CDR3, taken from reference TRBV2 and TRBJ2-4): EPEVTQTPSHQVTQMGQEVILRCVPISNHLYFYWYRQILGQKVEFLVSFYNNEISEKSEIFDDQFSVERPDGSNFTLKIRSTKLEDSAMYFCAGTGDSGNIQYFGAGTRLSVL.

The DNA for the CDR3 is TGCGCCAGCAGCTTGACGGGGGATACGCAGTATTTT. Its translation: CASSLTGDTQYF. The chain combines TRBV5-1 with TRBJ2-3; the D gene is possibly TRBD2 (5 bases). Deletions cut 1 base from V and 6 bases from J, with 6 bases between. The CDR3 runs 12 residues. The V gene's germline CDR1 is SGHRS and CDR2 YFSETQ.

This clone appeared once. Here the CDR3 reads CASSLDRTNTGELFF. As DNA, the CDR3 is TGTGCCAGCAGCTTGGACAGGACGAACACCGGGGAGCTGTTTTTT. The chain joins TRBV5-4 to TRBJ2-2; tentative D call: TRBD1 (5 bases). V dropped 0 bases and J dropped 0 bases, with 6 bases sitting between them. The CDR3 totals 15 residues. CDR1 is SGHNT and CDR2 is YYREEE in the germline V gene (reference sequence).

This clone was picked up one time. The chain couples TRBV5-1 to TRBJ2-7, with D maybe TRBD1 (5 bases). V lost 1 base and J lost 3, with 8 bases in between. The germline gives CDR1 SGHRS, CDR2 YFSETQ. This CDR3 has 13 amino acids. The CDR3 DNA follows: TGCGCCAGCAGCTTGACAGGTAACTACGAGCAGTACTTC. Translation gives CASSLTGNYEQYF. Using reference TRBV5-1 and TRBJ2-7 for the parts outside the CDR3, the full variable domain is KAGVTQTPRYLIKTRGQQVTLSCSPISGHRSVSWYQQTPGQGLQFLFEYFSETQRNKGNFPGRFSGRQFSNSRSEMNVSTLELGDSALYLCASSLTGNYEQYFGPGTRLTVT.

The genes are TRBV9 and TRBJ1-2, with D possibly being TRBD1 (6 bases). V dropped 2 bases and J dropped 5 bases, with 10 bases sitting between them. Germline V gene lookup returns CDR1 SGDLS and CDR2 YYNGEE. CDR3 size: 13 residues. CDR3 amino acids: CASSVRGIYGYTF. DNA for the CDR3: TGTGCCAGCAGCGTCAGGGGCATATATGGCTACACCTTC.

This clone was counted only a few times. The CDR3 here is CASSQATDSSGANVLTF. CDR3 nucleotide sequence: TGCGCCAGCAGCCAAGCCACGGACAGCTCTGGGGCCAACGTCCTGACTTTC. The rearrangement joins TRBV4-1 to TRBJ2-6, with D possibly being TRBD1 (6 bases). The length of the CDR3 is 17 residues. Looked up from germline, CDR1 is MGHRA and CDR2 is YSYEKL. The ends were cut back, 1 base at V and 0 bases at J, with 10 bases in the middle.

This clone was seen a handful of times. J is TRBJ2-5 and V is TRBV18; 10 nucleotides match TRBD1. Germline V gene data show CDR1 as KGHSH and CDR2 as LQKENI. CDR3 length: 14 residues. V lost 4 bases and J lost 1; bases outside the gene matches: 0. The CDR3 sequence is CASSRDRGQETQYF. The CDR3 coding sequence is TGTGCCAGCTCACGGGACAGGGGCCAAGAGACCCAGTACTTC.

The rearrangement joins TRBV28 to TRBJ2-6; D is unresolved. The CDR3 extends over 12 amino acids. The V gene lost 7 bases and the J gene lost 0 bases, with 1 base spanning the gap. Germline CDR1 reads MDHEN; CDR2 reads SYDVKM. CDR3 in DNA: TGTGCCAGCAACTCTGGGGCCAACGTCCTGACTTTC. Its translation is CASNSGANVLTF.

The chain is built from TRBV6-5 and TRBJ2-5; 8 bases fit TRBD1. The length of the CDR3 is 13 residues. The V segment lost 6 bases and the J segment 3 bases; nucleotides outside the gene matches: 3. Looked up from germline, CDR1 is MNHEY and CDR2 is SVGAGI. The DNA of the CDR3 is TGTGCCAGCAGCCGGACAGGGAAAGAGACCCAGTACTTC. It translates to CASSRTGKETQYF.

The CDR3 DNA follows: TGTGCCAGCTCCCCCAGGGTTCCCGTTGGGACTGAAGCTTTCTTT. Translated: CASSPRVPVGTEAFF. The rearrangement links TRBV18 to TRBJ1-1, with a tentative D call TRBD1 (5 bases). CDR1 and CDR2 from the germline V gene are KGHSH and LQKENI. The length of the CDR3 is 15 residues. Trimming cost V 6 bases and J 5 bases, with 19 bases left between them.

This chain links TRBV14 with TRBJ1-2; D gene unclear. The CDR3 is 13 residues long. Looked up from germline, CDR1 is SGHDN and CDR2 is FVKESK. V gave up 1 base and J gave up 5 bases, with 8 bases separating them. The CDR3 spells CASSQANRYGYTF. In DNA form, the CDR3 reads TGTGCCAGCAGCCAAGCCAACAGATATGGCTACACCTTC.

J is TRBJ1-1 and V is TRBV9; D not certain. The CDR3 has 16 amino acids. Per the germline V gene, CDR1 is SGDLS and CDR2 is YYNGEE. Trimming pared 4 bases from V and 1 base from J, leaving 17 bases between. The CDR3 DNA is TGTGCCAGCAGCCCCCCCCCGAGGGCGGCGAACACTGAAGCTTTCTTT. Its translation: CASSPPPRAANTEAFF.

The chain carries TRBV28 and TRBJ2-7, with a weak D call TRBD1 (6 bases). V lost 4 bases and J 5 bases, leaving 9 bases between the germline ends. CDR3 length: 12 residues. Germline CDR1 reads MDHEN; CDR2 reads SYDVKM. The CDR3 loop reads CASSSGVHEQYF. CDR3 DNA: TGTGCCAGCAGTTCAGGGGTCCACGAGCAGTACTTC.

The chain links TRBV28 to TRBJ1-4; 10 bases map to TRBD1. This CDR3 region has 15 residues. V lost 7 bases and J lost 7; bases outside the gene matches: 9. CDR1 is MDHEN and CDR2 is SYDVKM in the germline V gene. The CDR3: CASIGPGTGVEKLFF. CDR3 DNA sequence: TGTGCCAGCATCGGGCCCGGGACAGGGGTTGAAAAACTGTTTTTT.

This clone was counted only a few times. V and J are TRBV7-2 and TRBJ2-3; weak D call: TRBD1 (5 bases). Germline CDR1 is SGHTA and CDR2 is FQGNSA. This CDR3 contains 16 residues. Trimming took off 5 bases at V and 3 bases at J, with 18 bases between the two ends. CDR3 residues: CASSPDVGRVTDTQYF. The DNA of the CDR3 is TGTGCCAGCAGCCCCGACGTTGGCAGGGTTACAGATACGCAGTATTTT.

This chain joins TRBV9 and TRBJ2-5; 13 nucleotides match TRBD2. V shed 0 bases and J 3 bases; nucleotides not matched to a gene: 14. This CDR3 comprises 20 residues. The V gene's germline CDR1 is SGDLS and CDR2 YYNGEE. The CDR3 loop reads CASSVGWGTSGRASEETQYF. The DNA for the CDR3 is TGTGCCAGCAGCGTAGGGTGGGGCACTAGCGGGAGGGCCTCGGAAGAGACCCAGTACTTC.

The chain couples TRBV30 to TRBJ2-3, with 7 positions matching TRBD2. The CDR3 covers 15 residues. J was trimmed by 4 bases and V by 1 base; bases with no gene match: 8. CDR1 is GTSNPN, CDR2 SVGIG, per germline (reference sequence). For the CDR3, the DNA is TGTGCCTGGAGTGCTATTCGCGGGAGTGCAGATACGCAGTATTTT. This translates into CAWSAIRGSADTQYF.

The rearrangement joins TRBV7-2 to TRBJ1-5; TRBD1 matches 11 bases. CDR3 size: 17 residues. J was trimmed by 0 bases and V by 2 bases; bases with no gene match: 3. Germline loops: CDR1 SGHTA, CDR2 FQGNSA. CDR3 residues: CASSLWTGGSSNQPQHF. In DNA, the CDR3 is TGTGCCAGCAGCTTATGGACAGGGGGCAGTAGCAATCAGCCCCAGCATTTT.

This clone was counted between two and nine times. The V call is TRBV6-1, the J call TRBJ2-2, with TRBD2 identical over 9 bases. The CDR3 loop spans 17 amino acids. The germline V gene encodes CDR1 MNHNS and CDR2 SASEGT. Losses at the gene ends were 4 bases for V and 1 base for J; bases not matched to a gene: 7. CDR3 region: CASSARLAGVNTGELFF. CDR3 nucleotide sequence: TGTGCCAGCAGTGCACGATTAGCGGGAGTGAACACCGGGGAGCTGTTTTTT.